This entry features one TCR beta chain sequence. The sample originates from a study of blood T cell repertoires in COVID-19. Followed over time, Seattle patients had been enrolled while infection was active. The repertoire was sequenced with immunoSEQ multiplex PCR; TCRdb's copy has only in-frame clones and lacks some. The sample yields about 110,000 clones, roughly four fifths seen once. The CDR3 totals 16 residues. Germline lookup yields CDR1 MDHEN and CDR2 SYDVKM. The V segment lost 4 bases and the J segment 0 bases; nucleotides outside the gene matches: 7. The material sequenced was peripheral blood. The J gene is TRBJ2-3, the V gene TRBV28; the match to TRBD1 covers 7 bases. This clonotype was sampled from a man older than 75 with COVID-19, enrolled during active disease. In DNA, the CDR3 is TGTGCCAGCAGTTACGGGACAGCCCCTAGCACAGATACGCAGTATTTT. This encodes CASSYGTAPSTDTQYF.